The rows below give T cell receptor beta chains drawn from one sample of a study of a mutant IDH1 vaccine in newly diagnosed glioma. Assay: immunoSEQ multiplex PCR; the TCRdb copy retains only in-frame clones and omits some. The sample lists some 61,000 clones, approximately 86% occurring once. This sample comprised PBMCs, obtained from a glioma patient treated with radiotherapy, temozolomide or both. These receptors were obtained from a man aged 30-40 years with glioma. CDR3s include the opening cysteine and the closing phenylalanine or tryptophan. The D gene is left open where the match is weak. Not every row has a clone size; where given, it reads once, few, many or a size class.

V gene	clone size	D gene	J gene	CDR3 protein	CDR3 DNA
TRBV19	-	-	TRBJ2-7	CASSSQGFSYEQYF	TGTGCCAGTAGTTCGCAGGGATTCTCCTACGAGCAGTACTTC
TRBV10-3	-	-	TRBJ2-3	CAISESGGRATDTQYF	TGTGCCATCAGTGAGTCTGGGGGCAGGGCTACAGATACGCAGTATTTT
TRBV28	-	-	TRBJ2-7	CASSSTSYEQYF	TGTGCCAGCAGTTCCACTTCCTACGAGCAGTACTTC
TRBV2	-	-	TRBJ2-5	CASSGEEVGTQYF	TGTGCCAGCAGTGGGGAGGAGGTCGGGACCCAGTACTTC
TRBV2	-	-	TRBJ1-1	CASYYPGQYTEAFF	TGTGCCAGCTACTACCCGGGACAATACACTGAAGCTTTCTTT
TRBV13	-	-	TRBJ1-2	CASSTRDYLGYTF	TGTGCCAGCAGCACCAGGGACTACCTCGGCTACACCTTC
TRBV18	-	-	TRBJ1-4	CASSPVAGTNEKLFF	TGTGCCAGCTCACCAGTGGCAGGGACTAATGAAAAACTGTTTTTT
TRBV5-1	once	-	TRBJ2-2	CASSLEGGGPLINTGELFF	TGCGCCAGCAGCTTGGAAGGTGGGGGCCCACTCATAAACACCGGGGAGCTGTTTTTT
TRBV6-5	-	-	TRBJ2-7	CASRVGYEQYF	TGTGCCAGCAGGGTAGGGTACGAGCAGTACTTC
TRBV27	-	-	TRBJ1-1	CATSITEAFF	TGTGCCACCTCGATTACTGAAGCTTTCTTT
TRBV7-9	once	-	TRBJ1-5	CASSLESGGRNQPQHF	TGTGCCAGCAGCTTAGAATCGGGGGGCCGAAATCAGCCCCAGCATTTT